The 21 T cell receptor beta chains below come from one sample, sequenced in a study of tissue T cells after allogeneic stem cell transplantation. TCRdb's table, derived via immunoSEQ multiplex PCR, lists solely in-frame clones and lacks some. The sample consists of 710 or so clones, roughly 78% of them appearing once. The input for sequencing was liver tissue, taken at autopsy. These receptors all stem from a female patient aged 18 to 55 with steroid-refractory graft-versus-host disease after an allogeneic stem cell transplant. Certain T cells may be donor cells from the graft.

The chain couples TRBV12-3 or TRBV12-4 to TRBJ1-2, with a possible D match to TRBD1 (6 bases). V was shortened by 6 bases and J by 3 bases, with 8 bases between the two germline ends. CDR3 length: 12 amino acids. Here the CDR3 DNA reads TGTGCCAGCAGCTGGACAGACTATGGCTACACCTTC. Encoded protein: CASSWTDYGYTF.

This sequence joins TRBV12-3 or TRBV12-4 and TRBJ1-2, with D unresolved. The CDR3 contains 12 residues. Trimming removed 2 bases from V and 4 bases from J, with 5 bases in between. CDR3 sequence reads: CASSLRGYGYTF. For the CDR3, the DNA is TGTGCCAGCAGTTTACGAGGCTATGGCTACACCTTC.

This clone has a single count. The chain is built from TRBV6-5 and TRBJ2-7; TRBD2 aligns across 8 bases. CDR1 MNHEY and CDR2 SVGAGI come from the germline V gene. This CDR3 comprises 15 residues. J was trimmed by 5 bases and V by 0 bases; bases with no gene match: 6. CDR3 nucleotides: TGTGCCAGCAGTTACTCGGGCGGGAGGCTCGACGAGCAGTACTTC. It yields the protein CASSYSGGRLDEQYF.

This chain connects TRBV28 to TRBJ1-2, with D uncertain. Per germline, CDR1 MDHEN and CDR2 SYDVKM. V was cut by 1 base and J by 3 bases, with 6 bases left in between. The CDR3 runs to 13 residues. CDR3 DNA: TGTGCCAGCAGTTTATTAGAGGACTATGGCTACACCTTC. Translating gives CASSLLEDYGYTF.

V and J are TRBV19 and TRBJ1-3; 7 bases are a match to TRBD1. V was clipped by 4 bases and J by 0 bases; unmatched bases: 3. The CDR3 runs to 15 residues. Germline lookup yields CDR1 LNHDA and CDR2 SQIVND (reference sequence). The CDR3 DNA follows: TGTGCCAGTAGTAGGGGGACAGCCTCTGGAAACACCATATATTTT. This sequence encodes CASSRGTASGNTIYF.

J is TRBJ2-7 and V is TRBV5-1; no firm D call. The CDR3 has 13 residues. V was cut by 0 bases and J by 6 bases, with 10 bases left in between. Germline V gives CDR1 SGHRS, CDR2 YFSETQ. CDR3 region: CASSLAPDREQYF. The CDR3 DNA reads TGCGCCAGCAGCTTGGCCCCGGATCGCGAGCAGTACTTC.

The chain carries TRBV28 and TRBJ1-2, with unresolved D. Germline-derived CDR1 and CDR2 are MDHEN and SYDVKM. The CDR3 is made up of 15 amino acids. V was clipped by 3 bases and J by 1 base, with 12 bases between them. The CDR3 region has the DNA TGTGCCAGCAGTTTCCAGCTTGCCCATAACTATGGCTACACCTTC. Its translation is CASSFQLAHNYGYTF.

J is TRBJ2-1 and V is TRBV4-1; 7 nucleotides line up with TRBD2. Germline CDR1 MGHRA, CDR2 YSYEKL. V lost 0 bases and J lost 4; bases outside the gene matches: 6. The CDR3 runs 16 residues. Written as DNA, the CDR3 is TGCGCCAGCAGCCAAGACCTGGGCGGGGGTTACAATGAGCAGTTCTTC. Translation gives CASSQDLGGGYNEQFF.

V and J are TRBV5-1 and TRBJ2-1; 10 bases map to TRBD2. This CDR3 contains 18 residues. Per germline, CDR1 SGHRS and CDR2 YFSETQ. V lost 2 bases and J lost 9; bases outside the gene matches: 17. The CDR3 here is CASSFPGTSVPQGAEQFF. CDR3 DNA: TGCGCCAGCAGCTTCCCCGGGACTAGCGTGCCCCAGGGGGCTGAGCAGTTCTTC.

V usage is TRBV27 and J usage is TRBJ1-2; possible D gene TRBD1, 5 bases. The germline V gene has CDR1 MNHEY and CDR2 SMNVEV (reference sequence). CDR3 length: 16 amino acids. V was trimmed by 7 bases and J by 2 bases, leaving 20 bases between them. The DNA of the CDR3 is TGTGCCAGCACCCCAAGTTGGGGCCTAAGGAACTATGGCTACACCTTC. This sequence encodes CASTPSWGLRNYGYTF.

This clone was observed a handful of times. This sequence joins TRBV16 and TRBJ1-6; TRBD1 is a possible D gene (6 bases). Trimming pared 1 base from V and 9 bases from J, leaving 13 bases between. There are 15 residues in the CDR3. Germline CDR1 KGHSY, CDR2 FQNENV. In DNA, the CDR3 is TGTGCCAGCAGCCAATTTAGGACAGAGGGTTCACCCCTCCACTTT. Translation: CASSQFRTEGSPLHF.

The J gene is TRBJ2-3, the V gene TRBV7-6, with a tentative D call TRBD2 (6 bases). Germline-derived CDR1 and CDR2 are SGHVS and FNYEAQ. The CDR3 contains 14 residues. Trimming cost V 2 bases and J 6 bases, with 12 bases left between them. The CDR3, as DNA: TGTGCCAGCAGCTTAACGTGGGGGAGGGATACGCAGTATTTT. Translating it yields CASSLTWGRDTQYF.

The rearrangement joins TRBV19 to TRBJ2-3; the D gene is possibly TRBD2 (6 bases). This CDR3 is 16 amino acids long. V lost 4 bases, J lost 6 bases, and 20 bases lay in between. The V gene's germline CDR1 is LNHDA and CDR2 SQIVND (reference sequence). The CDR3 DNA sequence: TGTGCCAGTAGTAATCTAATAGCGGTATCTAGGGATACGCAGTATTTT. Its protein is CASSNLIAVSRDTQYF.

J is TRBJ1-1 and V is TRBV5-7; D not resolved. TRBV5-7 is assigned to the ORF class and has an uncertain function. The length of the CDR3 is 12 residues. Trimming cost V 2 bases and J 3 bases, with 5 bases left between them. The CDR3 reads CASSFGDTEAFF. The CDR3 bases are TGTGCCAGCAGCTTTGGGGACACTGAAGCTTTCTTT.

This chain uses TRBV7-6 with TRBJ2-1; 9 positions agree with TRBD2. The CDR3 extends over 17 amino acids. Germline values: CDR1 SGHVS, CDR2 FNYEAQ. J gave up 3 bases and V 2 bases, and 8 bases lay outside the gene matches. The CDR3 spells CASSLYTTSGHYNEQFF. The CDR3, as DNA: TGTGCCAGCAGCTTATACACGACTAGCGGACACTACAATGAGCAGTTCTTC.

The CDR3 reads CASSPKMSYEQYF. DNA for the CDR3: TGCGCCAGCAGCCCTAAAATGTCCTACGAGCAGTACTTC. The genes are TRBV4-1 and TRBJ2-7; no firm D call. V lost 4 bases, J lost 1 base, and 8 bases lay in between. CDR3 length equals 13 residues. Germline V lookup: CDR1 MGHRA, CDR2 YSYEKL.

The genes are TRBV6-5 and TRBJ2-3; 9 bases map to TRBD2. The CDR3 spans 15 residues. Germline V gives CDR1 MNHEY, CDR2 SVGAGI. With 2 bases clipped from V and 5 bases from J, the junction kept 5 bases outside the gene matches. The CDR3 region is CASSYNSGGEDTQYF. The CDR3 DNA reads as TGTGCCAGCAGTTACAATAGCGGGGGAGAAGATACGCAGTATTTT.

The chain is built from TRBV10-3 and TRBJ1-4, with D perhaps TRBD1 (6 bases). The CDR3 has 13 amino acids. Trimming cost V 6 bases and J 5 bases, with 10 bases left between them. Per germline, CDR1 ENHRY and CDR2 SYGVKD. The CDR3 loop is CAISDRPNEKLFF. CDR3 DNA sequence: TGTGCCATCAGCGACAGGCCCAATGAAAAACTGTTTTTT.

The chain joins TRBV2 to TRBJ2-3, with a possible D match to TRBD2 (6 bases). This CDR3 is built from 13 residues. Looked up from germline, CDR1 is SNHLY and CDR2 is FYNNEI. The V end was cut by 7 bases, the J end by 4 bases, with 12 bases between. The CDR3 bases are TGTGCCAGCATCCGCGGGGCCGCAGATACGCAGTATTTT. Translated, it gives CASIRGAADTQYF.

V and J are TRBV4-2 and TRBJ1-2; tentative D call: TRBD1 (5 bases). Germline V gene lookup returns CDR1 LGHNA and CDR2 YNFKEQ. Between the trimmed V and J ends, which lost 4 bases and 4 bases, there was a span of 7 bases. This CDR3 comprises 12 residues. The CDR3 nucleotides read TGTGCCAGCAGCCCAGGGATCTATGGCTACACCTTC. The encoded protein is CASSPGIYGYTF.

The J gene is TRBJ2-1, the V gene TRBV7-2; no reliable D call. The CDR3 has 14 amino acids. V was cut by 1 base and J by 2 bases, with 6 bases left in between. Germline V lookup: CDR1 SGHTA, CDR2 FQGNSA. CDR3 DNA: TGTGCCAGCAGCTTAGGGGCGGCCTACAATGAGCAGTTCTTC. This gives the protein CASSLGAAYNEQFF.